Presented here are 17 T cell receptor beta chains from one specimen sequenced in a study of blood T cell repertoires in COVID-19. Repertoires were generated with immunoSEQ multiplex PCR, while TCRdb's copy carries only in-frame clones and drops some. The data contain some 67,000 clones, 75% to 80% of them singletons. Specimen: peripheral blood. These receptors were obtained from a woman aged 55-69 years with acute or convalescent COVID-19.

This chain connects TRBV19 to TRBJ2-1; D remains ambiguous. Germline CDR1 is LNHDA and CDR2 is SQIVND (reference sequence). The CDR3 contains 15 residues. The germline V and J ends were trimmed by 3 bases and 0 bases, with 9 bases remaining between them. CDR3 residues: CASSMAVSSYNEQFF. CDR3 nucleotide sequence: TGTGCCAGTAGTATGGCGGTGAGCTCCTACAATGAGCAGTTCTTC.

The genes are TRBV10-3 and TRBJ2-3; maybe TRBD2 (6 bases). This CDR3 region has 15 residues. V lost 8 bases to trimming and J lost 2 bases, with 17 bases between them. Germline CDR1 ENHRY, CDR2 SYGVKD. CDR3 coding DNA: TGTGCCATCGGCTTCGGGACGGGGGACACAGATACGCAGTATTTT. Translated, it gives CAIGFGTGDTDTQYF.

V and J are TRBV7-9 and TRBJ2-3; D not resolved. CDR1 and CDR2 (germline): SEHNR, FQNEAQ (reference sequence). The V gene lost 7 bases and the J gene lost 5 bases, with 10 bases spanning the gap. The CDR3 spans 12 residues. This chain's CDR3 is CASTLKLDTQYF. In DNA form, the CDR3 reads TGTGCCAGCACCCTCAAACTAGATACGCAGTATTTT. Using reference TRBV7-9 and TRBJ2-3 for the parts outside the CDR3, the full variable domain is DTGVSQNPRHKITKRGQNVTFRCDPISEHNRLYWYRQTLGQGPEFLTYFQNEAQLEKSRLLSDRFSAERPKGSFSTLEIQRTEQGDSAMYLCASTLKLDTQYFGPGTRLTVL.

The CDR3 region has the DNA TGTGCCAGCAGCCGGGCAGGGGGGAGAACCGGGGAGCTGTTTTTT. Its protein is CASSRAGGRTGELFF. This chain joins TRBV4-2 and TRBJ1-3; a weak D match, TRBD1 (7 bases). The better agreement between TRBJ2-2 and the DNA end casts doubt on the J call. Germline V CDR1 and CDR2: LGHNA, YNFKEQ. This CDR3 has 15 amino acids.

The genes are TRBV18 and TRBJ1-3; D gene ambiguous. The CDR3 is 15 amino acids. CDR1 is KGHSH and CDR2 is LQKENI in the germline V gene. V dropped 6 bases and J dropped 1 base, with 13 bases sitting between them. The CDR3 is CASSEGWGSGNTIYF. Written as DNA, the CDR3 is TGTGCCAGCTCTGAGGGATGGGGATCTGGAAACACCATATATTTT.

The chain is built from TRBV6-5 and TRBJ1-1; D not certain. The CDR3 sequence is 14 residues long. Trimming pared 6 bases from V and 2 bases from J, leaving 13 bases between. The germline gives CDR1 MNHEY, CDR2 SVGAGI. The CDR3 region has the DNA TGTGCCAGCAGATTAACCGGTGCTAACACTGAAGCTTTCTTT. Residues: CASRLTGANTEAFF.

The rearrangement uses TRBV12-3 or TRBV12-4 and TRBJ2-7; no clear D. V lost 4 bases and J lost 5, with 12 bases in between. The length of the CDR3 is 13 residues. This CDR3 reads CASSWPEPNEQYF. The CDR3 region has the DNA TGTGCCAGCAGTTGGCCCGAACCCAACGAGCAGTACTTC.

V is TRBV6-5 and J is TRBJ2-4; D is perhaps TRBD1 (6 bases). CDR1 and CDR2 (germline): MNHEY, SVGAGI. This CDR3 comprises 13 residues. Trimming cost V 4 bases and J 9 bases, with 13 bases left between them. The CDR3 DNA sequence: TGTGCCAGCAGTTGGACCGCCAGGGGCATTCAGTACTTC. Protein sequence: CASSWTARGIQYF.

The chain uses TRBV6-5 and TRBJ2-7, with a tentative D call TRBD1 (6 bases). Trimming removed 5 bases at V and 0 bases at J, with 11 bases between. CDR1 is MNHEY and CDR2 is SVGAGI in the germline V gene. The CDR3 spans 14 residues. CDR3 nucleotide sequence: TGTGCCAGCAGTCAAACAGGGCTCTCCTACGAGCAGTACTTC. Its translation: CASSQTGLSYEQYF.

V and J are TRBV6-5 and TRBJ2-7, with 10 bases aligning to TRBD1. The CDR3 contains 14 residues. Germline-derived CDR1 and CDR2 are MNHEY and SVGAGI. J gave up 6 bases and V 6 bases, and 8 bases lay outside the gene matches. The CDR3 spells CASRPGQGTLEQYF. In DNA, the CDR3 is TGTGCCAGCAGACCGGGACAGGGGACCCTCGAGCAGTACTTC.

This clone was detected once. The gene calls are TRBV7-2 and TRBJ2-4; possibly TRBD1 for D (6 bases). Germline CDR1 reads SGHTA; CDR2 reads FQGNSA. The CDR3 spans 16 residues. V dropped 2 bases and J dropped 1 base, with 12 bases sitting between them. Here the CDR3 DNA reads TGTGCCAGCAGCTTACAAGGGGGAGTGGCCAAAAACATTCAGTACTTC. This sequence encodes CASSLQGGVAKNIQYF.

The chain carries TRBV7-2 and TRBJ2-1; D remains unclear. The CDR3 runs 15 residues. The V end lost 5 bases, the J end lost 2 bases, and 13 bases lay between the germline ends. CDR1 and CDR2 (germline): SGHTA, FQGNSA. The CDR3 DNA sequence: TGTGCCAGCAGCCCATCGGGTCAGACCTACAATGAGCAGTTCTTC. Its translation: CASSPSGQTYNEQFF. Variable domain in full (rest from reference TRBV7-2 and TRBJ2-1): GAGVSQSPSNKVTEKGKDVELRCDPISGHTALYWYRQSLGQGLEFLIYFQGNSAPDKSGLPSDRFSAERTGGSVSTLTIQRTQQEDSAVYLCASSPSGQTYNEQFFGPGTRLTVL.

In DNA, the CDR3 is TGTGCCAGCAGACTACAGGGGGGGACTGAAGCTTTCTTT. Amino acids: CASRLQGGTEAFF. V and J are TRBV7-9 and TRBJ1-1; 8 positions match TRBD1. Germline CDR1 and CDR2: SEHNR and FQNEAQ (reference sequence). The CDR3 covers 13 residues. V trimming: 6 bases; J trimming: 5 bases; junction bases outside the gene matches: 5. The full variable domain, rest sourced from reference TRBV7-9 and TRBJ1-1, is DTGVSQNPRHKITKRGQNVTFRCDPISEHNRLYWYRQTLGQGPEFLTYFQNEAQLEKSRLLSDRFSAERPKGSFSTLEIQRTEQGDSAMYLCASRLQGGTEAFFGQGTRLTVV.

CDR3 in amino acids: CASSLRAGANVLTF. The CDR3 coding sequence is TGTGCCAGCAGTCTGAGGGCTGGGGCCAACGTCCTGACTTTC. The gene calls are TRBV6-6 and TRBJ2-6, with D possibly being TRBD2 (5 bases). V shed 5 bases and J shed 2 bases, with 7 bases lying between them. The CDR3 runs to 14 residues. CDR1 and CDR2 from the germline V gene are MNHNY and SVGAGI (reference sequence).

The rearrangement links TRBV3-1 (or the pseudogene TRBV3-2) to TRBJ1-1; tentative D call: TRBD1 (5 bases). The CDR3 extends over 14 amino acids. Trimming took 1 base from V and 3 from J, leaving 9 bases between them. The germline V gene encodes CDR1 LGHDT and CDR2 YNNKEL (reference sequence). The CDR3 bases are TGTGCCAGCAGCCAAGGGGGGGAAGACACTGAAGCTTTCTTT. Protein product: CASSQGGEDTEAFF.

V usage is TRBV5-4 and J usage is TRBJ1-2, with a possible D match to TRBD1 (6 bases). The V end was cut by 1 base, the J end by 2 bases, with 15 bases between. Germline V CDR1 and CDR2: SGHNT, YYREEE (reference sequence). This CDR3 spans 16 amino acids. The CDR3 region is CASSLPHVGANYGYTF. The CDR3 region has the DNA TGTGCCAGCAGCTTGCCACATGTGGGGGCCAACTATGGCTACACCTTC.

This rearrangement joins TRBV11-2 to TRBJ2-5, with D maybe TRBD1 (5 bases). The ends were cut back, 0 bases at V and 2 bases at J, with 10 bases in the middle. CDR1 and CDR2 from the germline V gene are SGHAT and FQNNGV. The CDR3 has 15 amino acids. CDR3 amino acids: CASSLDWSGQETQYF. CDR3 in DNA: TGTGCCAGCAGCTTAGATTGGTCAGGGCAAGAGACCCAGTACTTC.